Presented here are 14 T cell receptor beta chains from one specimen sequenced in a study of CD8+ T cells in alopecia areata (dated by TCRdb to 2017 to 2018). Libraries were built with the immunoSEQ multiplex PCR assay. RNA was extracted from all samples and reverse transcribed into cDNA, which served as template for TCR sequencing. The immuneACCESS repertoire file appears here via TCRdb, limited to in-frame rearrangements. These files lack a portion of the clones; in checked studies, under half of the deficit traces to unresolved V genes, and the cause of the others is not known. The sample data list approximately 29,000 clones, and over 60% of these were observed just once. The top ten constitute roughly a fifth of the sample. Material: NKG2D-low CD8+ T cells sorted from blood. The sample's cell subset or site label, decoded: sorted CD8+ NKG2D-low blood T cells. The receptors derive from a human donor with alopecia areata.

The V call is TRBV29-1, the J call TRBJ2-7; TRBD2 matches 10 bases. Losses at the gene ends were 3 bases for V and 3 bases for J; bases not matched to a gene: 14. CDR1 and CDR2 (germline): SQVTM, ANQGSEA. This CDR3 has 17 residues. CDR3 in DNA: TGCAGCGTTGACGTTCGACTGAGCGGGAGGGCGGACTACGAGCAGTACTTC. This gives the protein CSVDVRLSGRADYEQYF.

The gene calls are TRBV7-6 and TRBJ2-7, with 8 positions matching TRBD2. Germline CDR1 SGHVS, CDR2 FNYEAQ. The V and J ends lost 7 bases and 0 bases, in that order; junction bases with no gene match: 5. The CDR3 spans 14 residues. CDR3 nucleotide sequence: TGTGCCAGCACTCTCGGGGGGGCCTCCTACGAGCAGTACTTC. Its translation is CASTLGGASYEQYF. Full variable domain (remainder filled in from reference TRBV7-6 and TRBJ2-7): GAGVSQSPRYKVTKRGQDVALRCDPISGHVSLYWYRQALGQGPEFLTYFNYEAQQDKSGLPNDRFSAERPEGSISTLTIQRTEQRDSAMYRCASTLGGASYEQYFGPGTRLTVT.

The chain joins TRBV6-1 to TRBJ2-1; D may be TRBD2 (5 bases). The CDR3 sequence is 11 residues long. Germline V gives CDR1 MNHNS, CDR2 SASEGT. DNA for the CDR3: TGTGGGATCAGAGGGATCAATGAGCAGTTCTTC. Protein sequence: CGIRGINEQFF.

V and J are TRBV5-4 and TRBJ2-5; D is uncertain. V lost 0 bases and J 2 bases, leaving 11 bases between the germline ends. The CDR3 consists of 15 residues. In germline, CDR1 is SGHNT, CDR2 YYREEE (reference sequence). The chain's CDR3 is CASSLDDLRQETQYF. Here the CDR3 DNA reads TGTGCCAGCAGCTTGGATGACTTACGGCAAGAGACCCAGTACTTC.

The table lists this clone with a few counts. For the CDR3, the DNA is TGCGCCAGCAGTCAAACGGCGGGGAACATTCAGTACTTC. Encoded protein: CASSQTAGNIQYF. The gene calls are TRBV23-1 and TRBJ2-4; possible D gene TRBD2, 6 bases. TRBV23-1 is sorted into the ORF group, with uncertain function. V was clipped by 2 bases and J by 7 bases, with 9 bases between them. The CDR3 runs to 13 residues.

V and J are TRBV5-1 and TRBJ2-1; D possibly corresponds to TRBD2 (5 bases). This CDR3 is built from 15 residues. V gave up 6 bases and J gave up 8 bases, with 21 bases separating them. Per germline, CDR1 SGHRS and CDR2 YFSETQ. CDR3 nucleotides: TGCGCCAGCACGCACGGGGTGAGCAGCGTCGATGAGCAGTTCTTC. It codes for CASTHGVSSVDEQFF.

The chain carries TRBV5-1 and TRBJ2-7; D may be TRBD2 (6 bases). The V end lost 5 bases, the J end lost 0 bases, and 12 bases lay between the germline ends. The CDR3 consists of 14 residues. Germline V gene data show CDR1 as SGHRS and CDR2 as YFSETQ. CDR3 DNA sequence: TGCGCCAGCAGTTTGATGGGAGGCTCCTACGAGCAGTACTTC. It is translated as CASSLMGGSYEQYF.

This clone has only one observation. DNA for the CDR3: TGCGCCAGCAGCCAAGACGTTTCGGGGACAGGGGGGTACGAGCAGTACTTC. Its protein is CASSQDVSGTGGYEQYF. This chain connects TRBV4-1 to TRBJ2-7; 11 bases agree with TRBD1. The V segment lost 0 bases and the J segment 4 bases; nucleotides outside the gene matches: 8. This CDR3 has 17 residues. In germline, CDR1 is MGHRA, CDR2 YSYEKL.

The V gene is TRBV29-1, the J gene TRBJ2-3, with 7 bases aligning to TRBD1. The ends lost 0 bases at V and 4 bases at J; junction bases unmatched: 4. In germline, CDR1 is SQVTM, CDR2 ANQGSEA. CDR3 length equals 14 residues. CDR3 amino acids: CSVEDRDRPDTQYF. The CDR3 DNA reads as TGCAGCGTTGAAGATCGGGACAGACCAGATACGCAGTATTTT.

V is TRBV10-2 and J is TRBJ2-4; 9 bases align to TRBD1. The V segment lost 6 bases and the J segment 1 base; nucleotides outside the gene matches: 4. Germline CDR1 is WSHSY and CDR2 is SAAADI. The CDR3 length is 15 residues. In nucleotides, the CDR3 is TGCGCCAGCAGAGGACAGGGGCTCGCCAAAAACATTCAGTACTTC. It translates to CASRGQGLAKNIQYF.

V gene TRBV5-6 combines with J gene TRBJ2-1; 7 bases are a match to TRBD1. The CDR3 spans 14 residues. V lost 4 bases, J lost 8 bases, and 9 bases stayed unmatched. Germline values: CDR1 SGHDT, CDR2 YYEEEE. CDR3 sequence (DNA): TGTGCCAGCAGCACGGACAGGAATGAACATGAGCAGTTCTTC. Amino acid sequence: CASSTDRNEHEQFF.

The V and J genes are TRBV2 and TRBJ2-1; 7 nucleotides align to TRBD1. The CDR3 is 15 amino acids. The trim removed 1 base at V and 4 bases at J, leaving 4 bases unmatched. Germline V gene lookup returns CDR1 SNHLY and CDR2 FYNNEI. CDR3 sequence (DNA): TGTGCCAGCAGTGAAGGGACAGGTAGTTACAATGAGCAGTTCTTC. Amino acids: CASSEGTGSYNEQFF. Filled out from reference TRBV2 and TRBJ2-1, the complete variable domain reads EPEVTQTPSHQVTQMGQEVILRCVPISNHLYFYWYRQILGQKVEFLVSFYNNEISEKSEIFDDQFSVERPDGSNFTLKIRSTKLEDSAMYFCASSEGTGSYNEQFFGPGTRLTVL.

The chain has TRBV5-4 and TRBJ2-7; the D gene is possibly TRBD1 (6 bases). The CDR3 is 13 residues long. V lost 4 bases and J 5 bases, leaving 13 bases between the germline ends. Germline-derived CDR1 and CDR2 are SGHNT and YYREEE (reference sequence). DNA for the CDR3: TGTGCCAGCAGCGGGCGGACAGCTGACGAGCAGTACTTC. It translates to CASSGRTADEQYF.

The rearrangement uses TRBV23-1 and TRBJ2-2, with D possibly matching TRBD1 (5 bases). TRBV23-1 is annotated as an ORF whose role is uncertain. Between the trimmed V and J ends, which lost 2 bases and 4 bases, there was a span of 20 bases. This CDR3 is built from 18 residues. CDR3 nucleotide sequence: TGCGCCAGCAGTCAAGGAGCAGGGCTGACCGACCCCACCGGGGAGCTGTTTTTT. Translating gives CASSQGAGLTDPTGELFF.